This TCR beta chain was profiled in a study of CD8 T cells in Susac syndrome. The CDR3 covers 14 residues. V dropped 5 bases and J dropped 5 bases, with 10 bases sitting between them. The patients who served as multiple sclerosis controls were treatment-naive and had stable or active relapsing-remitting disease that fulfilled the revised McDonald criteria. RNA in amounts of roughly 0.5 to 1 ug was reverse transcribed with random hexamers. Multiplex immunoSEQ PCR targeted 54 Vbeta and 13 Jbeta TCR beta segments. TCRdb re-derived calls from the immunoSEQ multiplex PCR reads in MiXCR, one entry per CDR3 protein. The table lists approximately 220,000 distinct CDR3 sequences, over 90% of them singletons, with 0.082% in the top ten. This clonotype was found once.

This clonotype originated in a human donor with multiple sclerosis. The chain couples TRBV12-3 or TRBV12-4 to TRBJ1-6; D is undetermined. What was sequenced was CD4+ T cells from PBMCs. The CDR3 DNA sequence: TGTGCCAGCAGTCCTACAGCGAATAATTCACCCCTCCACTTT. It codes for CASSPTANNSPLHF.